Each of the 27 T cell receptor beta chains below was sequenced from the same sample in a study of T cell responses to AZD1222 COVID-19 vaccine. Assay used: immunoSEQ multiplex PCR; TCRdb lists only in-frame clones, some missing. The table has around 110,000 clones, 90% to 95% seen once; the top ten hold 2.5% to 3%. The sequencing used peripheral blood, collected on day 0 of AZD1222 vaccination. The receptors here all came from an adult in good health.

The chain joins TRBV28 to TRBJ2-7; D remains ambiguous. Germline V gives CDR1 MDHEN, CDR2 SYDVKM. This CDR3 contains 13 residues. V was clipped by 3 bases and J by 3 bases, with 9 bases between them. The CDR3, as DNA: TGTGCCAGCAGTTTCCCCCAATACTACGAGCAGTACTTC. Its protein product is CASSFPQYYEQYF.

As DNA, the CDR3 is TGTGCCAGCACCTTACTCGTTTCGGATCCGACGGGCTACACCTTC. Translating it yields CASTLLVSDPTGYTF. V gene TRBV6-5 combines with J gene TRBJ1-2; D not resolved. The CDR3 is 15 amino acids. V was trimmed by 7 bases and J by 8 bases, leaving 23 bases between them. The germline V gene has CDR1 MNHEY and CDR2 SVGAGI.

CDR3 region: CASSRDPGELFF. The CDR3 bases are TGTGCCAGCTCACGCGACCCCGGGGAGCTGTTTTTT. The chain joins TRBV18 to TRBJ2-2; D not certain. Germline CDR1 reads KGHSH; CDR2 reads LQKENI. The CDR3 sequence is 12 residues long. V lost 4 bases, J lost 6 bases, and 6 bases lay in between.

V gene TRBV5-1 combines with J gene TRBJ2-7, with TRBD1 as a possible D gene (5 bases). Germline V gene lookup returns CDR1 SGHRS and CDR2 YFSETQ. This CDR3 is 15 amino acids long. The germline V and J ends were trimmed by 0 bases and 2 bases, with 12 bases remaining between them. Here the CDR3 reads CASSLAQGRTYEQYF. In nucleotides, the CDR3 is TGCGCCAGCAGCTTGGCCCAGGGCAGAACCTACGAGCAGTACTTC.

V is TRBV4-2 and J is TRBJ2-7; weak D call: TRBD2 (5 bases). Germline V gene lookup returns CDR1 LGHNA and CDR2 YNFKEQ. This CDR3 has 14 amino acids. Trimming cost V 1 base and J 7 bases, with 14 bases left between them. In DNA, the CDR3 is TGTGCCAGCAGCCAAGCCGGGATCCCCCCTGAGCAGTACTTC. Its translation: CASSQAGIPPEQYF.

This rearrangement joins TRBV9 to TRBJ2-7; D possibly corresponds to TRBD1 (5 bases). V was cut by 0 bases and J by 5 bases, with 18 bases left in between. This CDR3 is built from 16 residues. Germline loops: CDR1 SGDLS, CDR2 YYNGEE. For the CDR3, the DNA is TGTGCCAGCAGCGTAGGAAAGGTCCAGGGTAGGCACGAGCAGTACTTC. Translated, it gives CASSVGKVQGRHEQYF.

The chain employs TRBV12-5 and TRBJ2-1; TRBD2 agrees at 8 bases. The length of the CDR3 is 17 residues. The germline V gene encodes CDR1 LGHNT and CDR2 FRNRAP. The V gene end was trimmed by 0 bases and the J gene end by 0 bases; junction bases not matched to a gene: 4. In DNA form, the CDR3 reads TGTGCTAGTGGTTTGGTGGTCGGGAGGGACTCCTACAATGAGCAGTTCTTC. Its protein product is CASGLVVGRDSYNEQFF.

V is TRBV27 and J is TRBJ1-4, with D maybe TRBD1 (5 bases). Germline V gene data show CDR1 as MNHEY and CDR2 as SMNVEV (reference sequence). Trimming cost V 6 bases and J 3 bases, with 14 bases left between them. The length of the CDR3 is 15 residues. For the CDR3, the DNA is TGTGCCAGCAGCCAGGGAGCTGCGGCTAATGAAAAACTGTTTTTT. This gives the protein CASSQGAAANEKLFF.

CDR3 in amino acids: CASSFTFESRAFF. The DNA for the CDR3 is TGTGCCAGCAGTTTCACCTTCGAGTCGAGGGCTTTCTTT. The gene calls are TRBV12-3 or TRBV12-4 and TRBJ1-1; D gene ambiguous. This CDR3 spans 13 amino acids. The germline V and J ends were trimmed by 3 bases and 11 bases, with 16 bases remaining between them.

The V call is TRBV9, the J call TRBJ1-2, with D tentatively TRBD1 (5 bases). Germline CDR1 reads SGDLS; CDR2 reads YYNGEE. The CDR3 contains 14 residues. Trimming took off 4 bases at V and 2 bases at J, with 12 bases between the two ends. This CDR3 is CASSPGQGNYGYTF. In DNA, the CDR3 is TGTGCCAGCAGCCCAGGGCAGGGCAACTATGGCTACACCTTC.

CDR3 region: CASSMNRYEAFF. The CDR3 DNA sequence: TGTGCCAGTAGTATGAACAGATATGAAGCTTTCTTT. V and J are TRBV19 and TRBJ1-1; D gene uncertain. The CDR3 spans 12 residues. Trimming shortened V by 3 bases and J by 7 bases, and 9 bases separated the two germline ends. CDR1 is LNHDA and CDR2 is SQIVND in the germline V gene (reference sequence). Filled out from reference TRBV19 and TRBJ1-1, the complete variable domain reads DGGITQSPKYLFRKEGQNVTLSCEQNLNHDAMYWYRQDPGQGLRLIYYSQIVNDFQKGDIAEGYSVSREKKESFPLTVTSAQKNPTAFYLCASSMNRYEAFFGQGTRLTVV.

This chain links TRBV6-1 with TRBJ1-2; D possibly corresponds to TRBD1 (6 bases). The V gene lost 1 base and the J gene lost 4 bases, with 13 bases spanning the gap. This CDR3 spans 15 amino acids. Germline V lookup: CDR1 MNHNS, CDR2 SASEGT. CDR3 nucleotides: TGTGCCAGCAGTGAAGTGACAGGTAACCTCTATGGCTACACCTTC. This translates into CASSEVTGNLYGYTF.

This chain connects TRBV5-8 to TRBJ1-3; D perhaps matches TRBD1 (5 bases). This CDR3 has 16 amino acids. With 0 bases removed from V and 0 bases from J, the gap between germline ends came to 10 bases. Looked up from germline, CDR1 is SGHTS and CDR2 is YDEGEE. The CDR3 sequence is CASSLDGALSGNTIYF. CDR3 nucleotides: TGTGCCAGCAGCTTGGACGGGGCCCTCTCTGGAAACACCATATATTTT.

This chain uses TRBV2 with TRBJ1-1, with TRBD1 matching over 8 bases. With 6 bases clipped from V and 6 bases from J, the junction kept 6 bases outside the gene matches. The CDR3 totals 13 residues. The germline V gene has CDR1 SNHLY and CDR2 FYNNEI. The CDR3 coding sequence is TGTGCCAGCAGGGTACAGGGGGTCGCTGAAGCTTTCTTT. This codes for CASRVQGVAEAFF.

This chain joins TRBV6-5 and TRBJ2-3; D ambiguous. CDR1 is MNHEY, CDR2 SVGAGI, per germline. The V gene lost 0 bases and the J gene lost 7 bases, with 14 bases spanning the gap. CDR3 length: 15 amino acids. The CDR3 nucleotides are TGTGCCAGCAGTTACTCGTCCCCCCTTAGTCATACGCAGTATTTT. This translates into CASSYSSPLSHTQYF.

The chain employs TRBV10-2 and TRBJ2-2, with D perhaps TRBD2 (6 bases). CDR3 length equals 16 residues. Trimming stripped 6 bases from V and 4 bases from J, with 18 bases between. Germline CDR1 reads WSHSY; CDR2 reads SAAADI. The CDR3 DNA reads TGCGCCAGCAGAGTTGAACGGGACTTCGTCACCGGGGAGCTGTTTTTT. It translates to CASRVERDFVTGELFF.

The genes are TRBV6-5 and TRBJ2-7, with 9 bases aligning to TRBD2. This CDR3 is built from 14 residues. Germline V gene sequence: CDR1 MNHEY, CDR2 SVGAGI. V was clipped by 4 bases and J by 3 bases; unmatched bases: 4. CDR3 protein: CASSLGGRDYEQYF. Here the CDR3 DNA reads TGTGCCAGCAGTTTGGGCGGGAGGGACTACGAGCAGTACTTC.

The chain combines TRBV20-1 with TRBJ1-1; TRBD1 is a possible D gene (5 bases). The CDR3 consists of 11 residues. Germline CDR1 is DFQATT and CDR2 is SNEGSKA (reference sequence). The V and J ends lost 7 bases and 7 bases respectively, with 13 bases between them. The CDR3 DNA reads TGCAGTGACCCCAGGGATGGTGAAGCTTTCTTT. This gives the protein CSDPRDGEAFF.

The chain links TRBV2 to TRBJ2-7; tentative D call: TRBD1 (6 bases). The CDR3 has 15 amino acids. CDR1 is SNHLY and CDR2 is FYNNEI in the germline V gene. V lost 4 bases and J lost 1, with 14 bases in between. CDR3 nucleotides: TGTGCCAGCAGTGGCCCCTACGGACAGTCCTACGAGCAGTACTTC. Encoded protein: CASSGPYGQSYEQYF.

The rearrangement links TRBV27 to TRBJ1-4; the D is unclear. V lost 3 bases to trimming and J lost 4 bases, with 6 bases between them. CDR1 and CDR2 from the germline V gene are MNHEY and SMNVEV (reference sequence). This CDR3 is 13 amino acids long. CDR3 nucleotides: TGTGCCAGCAGTTTGGTCTTTAATGAAAAACTGTTTTTT. Translation: CASSLVFNEKLFF.

The CDR3 reads CASSETGGNWGEDTEAFF. The CDR3 DNA sequence: TGCGCCAGCAGCGAAACAGGGGGTAATTGGGGAGAAGACACTGAAGCTTTCTTT. V is TRBV5-1 and J is TRBJ1-1; 8 nucleotides match TRBD1. The CDR3 has 18 amino acids. Germline CDR1 and CDR2: SGHRS and YFSETQ. Losses at the gene ends were 4 bases for V and 3 bases for J; bases not matched to a gene: 17. Together with reference TRBV5-1 and TRBJ1-1, the CDR3 gives the full variable domain: KAGVTQTPRYLIKTRGQQVTLSCSPISGHRSVSWYQQTPGQGLQFLFEYFSETQRNKGNFPGRFSGRQFSNSRSEMNVSTLELGDSALYLCASSETGGNWGEDTEAFFGQGTRLTVV.

The table lists this clone with a few counts. This chain uses TRBV6-2 or TRBV6-3 with TRBJ2-2; D is uncertain. Trimming took 7 bases from V and 3 from J, leaving 15 bases between them. Germline CDR1 and CDR2: MNHEY and SVGEGT. The CDR3 totals 15 residues. CDR3 amino acids: CASTPFQGHTGELFF. The CDR3 DNA sequence: TGTGCCAGCACCCCCTTTCAAGGGCACACCGGGGAGCTGTTTTTT.

The rearrangement joins TRBV5-4 to TRBJ2-1, with 13 bases matching TRBD2. The CDR3 totals 16 residues. Germline lookup yields CDR1 SGHNT and CDR2 YYREEE (reference sequence). V gave up 3 bases and J gave up 7 bases; unmatched junction bases: 7. In nucleotides, the CDR3 is TGTGCCAGCAGCTCCCGGACTAGCGGGAGTGTGAATGAGCAGTTCTTC. It specifies CASSSRTSGSVNEQFF.

This chain links TRBV19 with TRBJ1-4; D gene uncertain. V lost 7 bases and J lost 8, with 14 bases in between. This CDR3 region has 13 residues. Germline CDR1 reads LNHDA; CDR2 reads SQIVND (reference sequence). The DNA of the CDR3 is TGTGCCAGTACCAACCGGGTGGGGGAAAAACTGTTTTTT. Its protein product is CASTNRVGEKLFF.

The chain employs TRBV7-8 and TRBJ2-1, with D unclear. Per germline, CDR1 SGHVS and CDR2 FQNEAQ. The length of the CDR3 is 16 residues. V lost 1 base to trimming and J lost 0 bases, with 10 bases between them. In DNA form, the CDR3 reads TGTGCCAGCAGCTTAGAAACAGCGAGCTCCTACAATGAGCAGTTCTTC. Protein product: CASSLETASSYNEQFF.

This clone was recorded once. This rearrangement joins TRBV29-1 to TRBJ1-1; no firm D call. V lost 8 bases and J 0 bases, leaving 13 bases between the germline ends. There are 13 residues in the CDR3. CDR1 and CDR2 from the germline V gene are SQVTM and ANQGSEA. CDR3 amino acids: CSIYSSLNTEAFF. The CDR3 bases are TGCAGCATCTACAGCTCTCTGAACACTGAAGCTTTCTTT.

The rearrangement uses TRBV5-4 and TRBJ2-3, with TRBD2 matching over 13 bases. From germline, CDR1 is SGHNT and CDR2 YYREEE (reference sequence). V lost 4 bases, J lost 5 bases, and 16 bases stayed unmatched. This CDR3 has 19 amino acids. The CDR3 sequence is CASSRSLVGLAGDGDTQYF. The CDR3 bases are TGTGCCAGCAGCCGTTCTTTGGTCGGACTAGCGGGAGACGGAGATACGCAGTATTTT.